The 19 T cell receptor beta chains listed next were all sequenced from one sample in a study of cytomegalovirus exposure and HLA in healthy donors. Use of 60 Vbeta and 13 Jbeta primers characterized the PCR. Method: immunoSEQ multiplex PCR; TCRdb's copy keeps in-frame clones and lacks some. There are under 85,000 clones in the sample; approximately 79% occur only once, and about 22% lies in the top ten. Sequencing was performed on PBMCs. All receptors derive from a woman between 35 and 50 years old in good health and CMV-seropositive.

The rearrangement joins TRBV25-1 to TRBJ1-4, with 10 bases lining up with TRBD1. Losses at the gene ends were 4 bases for V and 10 bases for J; bases not matched to a gene: 6. The CDR3 has 14 amino acids. Looked up from germline, CDR1 is MGHDK and CDR2 is SYGVNS. The CDR3: CASSGQGAATKLFF. In DNA form, the CDR3 reads TGTGCCAGCAGTGGACAGGGGGCGGCCACAAAACTGTTTTTT.

The sample holds one count of this clone. The junction differs from germline at one of its ends, possibly a read error. This sequence joins TRBV2 and TRBJ2-7, with 8 nucleotides matching TRBD2. This CDR3 contains 16 residues. CDR1 and CDR2 from the germline V gene are SNHLY and FYNNEI. CDR3 amino acids: CASREGFRGGLYEQYF. The CDR3 nucleotides read TGTGCCAGCAGAGAAGGGTTCCGGGGGGGCCTCTACGAGCAGTACTTC.

The chain recombines TRBV18 with TRBJ1-2, with 9 bases that match TRBD1. Germline values: CDR1 KGHSH, CDR2 LQKENI. This CDR3 comprises 14 residues. V dropped 5 bases and J dropped 4; count of bases not matched to a gene: 5. Here the CDR3 DNA reads TGTGCCAGCTCAACAGGGGGCTCGGTCTATGGCTACACCTTC. Its protein product is CASSTGGSVYGYTF. Filled out from reference TRBV18 and TRBJ1-2, the complete variable domain reads NAGVMQNPRHLVRRRGQEARLRCSPMKGHSHVYWYRQLPEEGLKFMVYLQKENIIDESGMPKERFSAEFPKEGPSILRIQQVVRGDSAAYFCASSTGGSVYGYTFGSGTRLTVV.

This chain links TRBV12-5 with TRBJ2-7, with 7 bases matching TRBD2. The germline CDR1 and CDR2 sequences are LGHNT and FRNRAP. CDR3 length: 12 amino acids. V shed 6 bases and J 6 bases; nucleotides not matched to a gene: 5. Written as DNA, the CDR3 is TGTGCTAGTGGGGGACCGGGGGGCGAGCAGTACTTC. It codes for CASGGPGGEQYF.

The V and J genes are TRBV7-9 and TRBJ2-5; TRBD1 matches at 9 bases. Trimming took 1 base from V and 5 from J; bases not matched to a gene: 11. This CDR3 has 17 amino acids. The germline V gene encodes CDR1 SEHNR and CDR2 FQNEAQ (reference sequence). Written as DNA, the CDR3 is TGTGCCAGCAGCTTAGGGAAGTGGGACAGGGCCCCCGAGACCCAGTACTTC. It is translated as CASSLGKWDRAPETQYF. Variable domain in full (rest from reference TRBV7-9 and TRBJ2-5): DTGVSQNPRHKITKRGQNVTFRCDPISEHNRLYWYRQTLGQGPEFLTYFQNEAQLEKSRLLSDRFSAERPKGSFSTLEIQRTEQGDSAMYLCASSLGKWDRAPETQYFGPGTRLLVL.

V is TRBV5-4 and J is TRBJ2-5; 12 bases are shared with TRBD1. This CDR3 has 16 amino acids. In germline, CDR1 is SGHNT, CDR2 YYREEE (reference sequence). Trimming removed 2 bases from V and 4 bases from J; junction bases left unmatched: 6. The CDR3 is CASSFGDRGQGETQYF. The CDR3 DNA is TGTGCCAGCAGCTTCGGGGACAGGGGGCAGGGAGAGACCCAGTACTTC.

This clone has only one observation. V usage is TRBV15 and J usage is TRBJ2-1; 7 bases agree with TRBD1. CDR3 length: 15 residues. V lost 4 bases, J lost 8 bases, and 11 bases stayed unmatched. The germline CDR1 and CDR2 sequences are LNHNV and YYDKDF (reference sequence). The CDR3 reads CATSTRQGKSDEQFF. The CDR3 region has the DNA TGTGCCACCAGCACCAGACAGGGTAAGAGCGATGAGCAGTTCTTC.

The chain links TRBV6-1 to TRBJ1-4, with D possibly matching TRBD1 (5 bases). Trimming took off 8 bases at V and 0 bases at J, with 13 bases between the two ends. Germline V gene sequence: CDR1 MNHNS, CDR2 SASEGT. CDR3 size: 15 residues. CDR3 nucleotide sequence: TGTGCCAGCGTAGACAGAGGTGCAACTAATGAAAAACTGTTTTTT. Translated, it gives CASVDRGATNEKLFF.

This clone appeared a few times. This chain joins TRBV6-1 and TRBJ1-5, with D perhaps TRBD1 (5 bases). The germline V gene has CDR1 MNHNS and CDR2 SASEGT. The CDR3 contains 15 residues. With 3 bases removed from V and 5 bases from J, the gap between germline ends came to 14 bases. The CDR3 DNA reads as TGTGCCAGCAGTGACCTAAAGGCGGGGCATCAGCCCCAGCATTTT. Translation gives CASSDLKAGHQPQHF.

This clone appeared a single time. The chain joins TRBV6-1 to TRBJ1-2; D gene uncertain. CDR3 length: 18 residues. The V end was cut by 8 bases, the J end by 6 bases, with 31 bases between. Germline V gene lookup returns CDR1 MNHNS and CDR2 SASEGT. Written as DNA, the CDR3 is TGTGCCAGCGGTGGCCCGCGGAGGGATCTCTCACCCAATGATGGCTACACCTTC. The encoded protein is CASGGPRRDLSPNDGYTF.

There are a few counts of this clone. The V gene is TRBV6-5, the J gene TRBJ2-7; 7 bases agree with TRBD1. Germline V CDR1 and CDR2: MNHEY, SVGAGI. With 6 bases clipped from V and 0 bases from J, the junction kept 5 bases outside the gene matches. This CDR3 region has 14 residues. CDR3 DNA sequence: TGTGCCAGCAGGATGACAGGGCGCTCCTACGAGCAGTACTTC. Protein product: CASRMTGRSYEQYF.

This clone was seen a few times. J is TRBJ2-2 and V is TRBV5-1, with 8 bases aligning to TRBD2. The V segment lost 3 bases and the J segment 6 bases; nucleotides outside the gene matches: 7. The CDR3 loop spans 15 amino acids. Germline CDR1 reads SGHRS; CDR2 reads YFSETQ. This CDR3 is CASSSLAGMAGELFF. CDR3 DNA: TGCGCCAGCAGCTCCTTAGCGGGAATGGCCGGGGAGCTGTTTTTT.

This clone showed up just a few times. This chain links TRBV28 with TRBJ1-3; D gene unclear. The CDR3 covers 14 residues. V lost 3 bases to trimming and J lost 2 bases, with 8 bases between them. Germline CDR1 MDHEN, CDR2 SYDVKM. The CDR3 protein is CASSFPTPGNTIYF. The DNA for the CDR3 is TGTGCCAGCAGTTTTCCAACTCCTGGAAACACCATATATTTT.

This chain connects TRBV2 to TRBJ1-1; 8 bases are a match to TRBD1. Trimming took 6 bases from V and 3 from J; bases not matched to a gene: 3. CDR3 length: 13 amino acids. The germline V gene has CDR1 SNHLY and CDR2 FYNNEI. The CDR3 DNA reads TGTGCCAGCAGCACGGACAGGGACACTGAAGCTTTCTTT. Amino acid sequence: CASSTDRDTEAFF.

The J gene is TRBJ2-2, the V gene TRBV5-1, with 12 bases aligning to TRBD2. The CDR3 extends over 17 amino acids. V shed 4 bases, J shed 6 bases, and the junction held 10 bases outside the gene matches. Germline CDR1 reads SGHRS; CDR2 reads YFSETQ. The CDR3 sequence: CASSAQTSGSLAGELFF. The CDR3 DNA follows: TGCGCCAGCAGCGCTCAGACTAGCGGGAGCTTGGCCGGGGAGCTGTTTTTT.

The table lists this clone with a few counts. This chain uses TRBV5-1 with TRBJ1-1, with D possibly being TRBD1 (6 bases). The CDR3 sequence is 13 residues long. CDR1 and CDR2 from the germline V gene are SGHRS and YFSETQ. The V and J ends lost 3 bases and 10 bases respectively, with 16 bases between them. The CDR3 spells CASSSTITGPAFF. DNA of the CDR3: TGCGCCAGCAGCTCAACGATTACAGGGCCAGCTTTCTTT.

This clone has a handful of counts. This sequence joins TRBV5-1 and TRBJ2-2; possible D gene TRBD2, 5 bases. This CDR3 spans 18 amino acids. The germline CDR1 and CDR2 sequences are SGHRS and YFSETQ. V lost 5 bases to trimming and J lost 1 base, with 21 bases between them. CDR3 DNA sequence: TGCGCCAGCAGGTTTAGGAGGACCGTCATAGGGAACACCGGGGAGCTGTTTTTT. Translated: CASRFRRTVIGNTGELFF.

V is TRBV7-2 and J is TRBJ1-5; TRBD1 agrees at 7 bases. This CDR3 has 16 amino acids. Germline CDR1 reads SGHTA; CDR2 reads FQGNSA. Losses at the gene ends were 1 base for V and 2 bases for J; bases not matched to a gene: 5. CDR3 sequence: CASSLEGAMRNQPQHF. The CDR3 coding sequence is TGTGCCAGCAGCTTAGAGGGGGCTATGCGCAATCAGCCCCAGCATTTT.

This clone was seen more than once but under ten times. This chain connects TRBV14 to TRBJ1-2, with 7 bases identical to TRBD1. The germline V gene has CDR1 SGHDN and CDR2 FVKESK. CDR3 size: 12 residues. Trimming cost V 6 bases and J 4 bases; bases outside gene matches: 2. Written as DNA, the CDR3 is TGTGCCAGCAGGCGGACAGGCTATGGCTACACCTTC. Its translation: CASRRTGYGYTF.